A single sample gave rise to the 17 T cell receptor beta chains below, sequenced in a study of T cells in Graves' hyperthyroidism and ophthalmopathy. Amplified TCR beta CDR3 regions derived from RNA transcripts. HTBI primers drove first-round RT-PCR of the TCR CDR3. TCRdb ran MiXCR on the multiplex PCR reads and lists one entry per CDR3 protein. The sample holds roughly 350,000 distinct CDR3 sequences; 12% to 15% are singletons and the top ten take around 32%. Sequenced material: blood. These receptors all come from a woman aged 40 to 49 with Graves' ophthalmopathy.

In its sample, this clonotype was seen a few times. This chain connects TRBV6-1 to TRBJ2-7, with 14 nucleotides matching TRBD2. The CDR3 consists of 16 residues. The V gene end was trimmed by 6 bases and the J gene end by 3 bases; junction bases not matched to a gene: 7. Germline V gives CDR1 MNHNS, CDR2 SASEGT. CDR3 in amino acids: CASSPRTSGRNYEQYF. The DNA of the CDR3 is TGTGCCAGCAGCCCACGGACTAGCGGGAGGAACTACGAGCAGTACTTC.

This clonotype was seen more than once but under ten times. The chain joins TRBV24-1 to TRBJ2-3; D ambiguous. The CDR3 is 15 residues long. Germline V lookup: CDR1 KGHDR, CDR2 SFDVKD. V was trimmed by 3 bases and J by 7 bases, leaving 16 bases between them. CDR3 protein: CATSDPGSYSYTQYF. The CDR3 DNA reads as TGTGCCACCAGTGATCCCGGGTCCTACTCTTATACGCAGTATTTT.

This clonotype turned up a few times. V gene TRBV6-4 combines with J gene TRBJ1-1; D might be TRBD1 (5 bases). In germline, CDR1 is MRHNA, CDR2 SNTAGT. This CDR3 has 13 amino acids. V lost 4 bases and J 13 bases, leaving 19 bases between the germline ends. The CDR3 sequence is CASSVQPTGSVFF. DNA of the CDR3: TGTGCCAGCAGTGTACAGCCCACAGGAAGTGTTTTCTTT.

The chain is built from TRBV15 and TRBJ2-7; D remains unclear. CDR3 size: 14 residues. The germline V gene has CDR1 LNHNV and CDR2 YYDKDF (reference sequence). V lost 6 bases, J lost 0 bases, and 12 bases lay in between. The CDR3 loop reads CATRTDEISYEQYF. The CDR3 region has the DNA TGTGCCACCAGAACGGACGAGATCTCCTACGAGCAGTACTTC.

This clonotype was seen ten or more times. V usage is TRBV5-5 and J usage is TRBJ1-1; D unclear. The CDR3 has 14 residues. V lost 0 bases, J lost 0 bases, and 6 bases lay in between. From germline, CDR1 is SGHKS and CDR2 YYEKEE (reference sequence). The CDR3 here is CASSLAPMNTEAFF. CDR3 coding DNA: TGTGCCAGCAGCTTGGCCCCAATGAACACTGAAGCTTTCTTT.

This clonotype appeared a few times. This chain joins TRBV6-2 or TRBV6-3 and TRBJ2-3, with 9 bases that match TRBD1. With 8 bases clipped from V and 0 bases from J, the junction kept 9 bases outside the gene matches. The CDR3 length is 16 residues. CDR1 is MNHEY and CDR2 is SVGEGT in the germline V gene. The CDR3 reads CASRSGTGSSTDTQYF. The CDR3 DNA reads TGTGCCAGCCGTTCCGGGACAGGGTCTAGCACAGATACGCAGTATTTT.

J is TRBJ2-3 and V is TRBV19; possibly TRBD1 or TRBD2 for D (5 bases each). The CDR3 totals 17 residues. In germline, CDR1 is LNHDA, CDR2 SQIVND (reference sequence). The V end was cut by 2 bases, the J end by 2 bases, with 17 bases between. The CDR3 protein is CASSIFRPGPNTDTQYF. Here the CDR3 DNA reads TGTGCCAGTAGTATATTCCGCCCGGGACCGAACACAGATACGCAGTATTTT.

The chain uses TRBV5-6 and TRBJ1-2; 11 bases match TRBD1. This CDR3 contains 15 residues. CDR1 SGHDT and CDR2 YYEEEE come from the germline V gene. V shed 4 bases, J shed 4 bases, and the junction held 6 bases outside the gene matches. DNA of the CDR3: TGTGCCAGCAGCCACTGGACAGGGGGCCGCTATGGCTACACCTTC. Protein: CASSHWTGGRYGYTF.

V and J are TRBV12-3 or TRBV12-4 and TRBJ2-3, with a weak D call TRBD1 (6 bases). Trimming took off 2 bases at V and 1 base at J, with 13 bases between the two ends. The CDR3 runs 16 residues. The chain's CDR3 is CASSLQGLPGTDTQYF. The CDR3 DNA reads as TGTGCCAGCAGTTTACAGGGGTTGCCGGGCACAGATACGCAGTATTTT.

This clonotype appeared many times. The chain recombines TRBV3-1 with TRBJ2-7; a possible D gene is TRBD1 (7 bases). Germline V lookup: CDR1 LGHDT, CDR2 YNNKEL (reference sequence). V was pared by 5 bases and J by 4 bases, with 12 bases between. The CDR3 runs to 13 residues. The CDR3 coding sequence is TGTGCCAGCAGCGCGGGACAGAAGTACGAGCAGTACTTC. Translating gives CASSAGQKYEQYF.

The sample holds many counts of this clonotype. The chain couples TRBV5-5 to TRBJ1-2, with a tentative D call TRBD1 (6 bases). V was pared by 5 bases and J by 3 bases, with 17 bases between. Germline V lookup: CDR1 SGHKS, CDR2 YYEKEE (reference sequence). This CDR3 region has 15 residues. This chain's CDR3 is CASSFTGRSYYGYTF. CDR3 DNA: TGTGCCAGCAGTTTTACAGGGAGGTCCTACTATGGCTACACCTTC.

In regard to this clonotype: At one boundary the junction diverges from the germline segment, which might be a read error. V usage is TRBV7-2 and J usage is TRBJ1-1; unclear D gene. Germline CDR1 is SGHTA and CDR2 is FQGNSA. CDR3 length: 12 amino acids. DNA of the CDR3: TGTGCCGGCAGCTTAGTAAGGGCTGAAGCTTTCTTT. It is translated as CAGSLVRAEAFF.

In this sample, this clonotype turned up many times. The chain joins TRBV5-6 to TRBJ2-7; 10 bases agree with TRBD2. Germline CDR1 reads SGHDT; CDR2 reads YYEEEE. V trimming: 3 bases; J trimming: 5 bases; junction bases outside the gene matches: 5. The CDR3 runs to 14 residues. The CDR3 DNA is TGTGCCAGCAGCTCTACTAGCGGGATACACGAGCAGTACTTC. This encodes CASSSTSGIHEQYF.

This clonotype was counted ten times or more. V and J are TRBV6-1 and TRBJ2-2, with D perhaps matching TRBD2 (5 bases). V lost 8 bases and J 7 bases, leaving 5 bases between the germline ends. Looked up from germline, CDR1 is MNHNS and CDR2 is SASEGT. The CDR3 runs 10 residues. CDR3 nucleotides: TGTGCCAGCCGGGGCGGGGAGCTGTTTTTT. It specifies CASRGGELFF.

Of note for this clonotype: A much more abundant neighbour one base away suggests this may be a read error. This chain links TRBV10-2 with TRBJ1-1, with 7 bases matching TRBD1. The CDR3 length is 15 residues. The germline V gene encodes CDR1 WSHSY and CDR2 SAAADI. Here the CDR3 DNA reads TGCGCCAGCAGTGAAGCAGGGGGTTTGGACACTGAAGCTTCCTTT. Protein: CASSEAGGLDTEASF.

There are many counts of this clonotype. The CDR3 sequence: CASSLAGTYNEQFF. Here the CDR3 DNA reads TGTGCCAGCAGTTTGGCAGGGACCTACAATGAGCAGTTCTTC. The gene calls are TRBV12-3 or TRBV12-4 and TRBJ2-1; a possible D gene is TRBD1 (5 bases). This CDR3 has 14 amino acids. V lost 3 bases, J lost 2 bases, and 8 bases lay in between.

This clonotype came up a few times. DNA of the CDR3: TGCAGTGCTAGTCAGGGGGCTGATGAGCAGTTCTTC. It is translated as CSASQGADEQFF. The rearrangement links TRBV20-1 to TRBJ2-1, with 8 bases fitting TRBD1. V lost 3 bases and J lost 8; bases outside the gene matches: 3. The CDR3 totals 12 residues. Per germline, CDR1 DFQATT and CDR2 SNEGSKA (reference sequence).